These 29 T cell receptor beta chains were sequenced from one sample in a study of shared clonotypes between healthy human individuals. Produced via immunoSEQ multiplex PCR; TCRdb's table is partial and in-frame only. The table has more than 2 million clones, around 95% seen once. Input material: naive CD4+ T cells sorted from blood. As for subset: CD45RA+ positively selected. Receptors were obtained from a man aged 18 to 29 in good health.

V and J are TRBV6-6 and TRBJ2-3; TRBD1 agrees at 9 bases. CDR1 MNHNY and CDR2 SVGAGI come from the germline V gene (reference sequence). V was clipped by 2 bases and J by 4 bases; unmatched bases: 4. CDR3 length: 15 residues. The CDR3 spells CASSYGQGPSDTQYF. CDR3 in DNA: TGTGCCAGCAGTTACGGACAGGGGCCCTCAGATACGCAGTATTTT.

The chain couples TRBV6-6 to TRBJ1-5, with D uncertain. The V and J ends lost 8 bases and 11 bases respectively, with 13 bases between them. CDR1 and CDR2 from the germline V gene are MNHNY and SVGAGI (reference sequence). The CDR3 sequence is 11 residues long. The CDR3 spells CASESSKAQHF. As DNA, the CDR3 is TGTGCCAGCGAATCCTCGAAGGCCCAGCATTTT.

The chain couples TRBV2 to TRBJ1-5; TRBD1 is a possible D gene (5 bases). V was clipped by 6 bases and J by 0 bases, with 12 bases between them. The V gene's germline CDR1 is SNHLY and CDR2 FYNNEI. CDR3 length: 15 amino acids. The CDR3 nucleotides are TGTGCCAGCAGGCCAAGGGGTTATAGCAATCAGCCCCAGCATTTT. Protein: CASRPRGYSNQPQHF.

The chain is built from TRBV30 and TRBJ1-2; no firm D call. Germline assignment: CDR1 GTSNPN and CDR2 SVGIG (reference sequence). Trimming shortened V by 2 bases and J by 8 bases, and 9 bases separated the two germline ends. The CDR3 length is 11 residues. The CDR3 loop is CAWSRVGGYTF. DNA of the CDR3: TGTGCCTGGAGTCGGGTAGGGGGCTACACCTTC.

J is TRBJ2-2 and V is TRBV6-5, with D possibly being TRBD2 (5 bases). CDR1 is MNHEY and CDR2 is SVGAGI in the germline V gene. V shed 6 bases and J shed 4 bases, with 15 bases lying between them. This CDR3 is 15 amino acids long. Here the CDR3 reads CASSPTRSVTGELFF. The CDR3 DNA follows: TGTGCCAGCAGCCCTACTAGGTCGGTCACCGGGGAGCTGTTTTTT.

The chain joins TRBV5-1 to TRBJ1-2; 7 bases are shared with TRBD1. The V and J ends lost 4 bases and 4 bases, in that order; junction bases with no gene match: 4. This CDR3 comprises 13 residues. The germline V gene encodes CDR1 SGHRS and CDR2 YFSETQ. CDR3 DNA sequence: TGCGCCAGCAGCACGTGGGACAGCTATGGCTACACCTTC. Protein: CASSTWDSYGYTF.

This clone was seen a single time. The V gene is TRBV7-9, the J gene TRBJ2-7; D remains unclear. This CDR3 comprises 15 residues. V was pared by 6 bases and J by 4 bases, with 19 bases between. Germline V lookup: CDR1 SEHNR, CDR2 FQNEAQ (reference sequence). DNA of the CDR3: TGTGCCAGCAGTCCCTGGAACCTTAAGGATTACGAGCAGTACTTC. Its protein product is CASSPWNLKDYEQYF.

A single count supports this clone. V gene TRBV4-3 combines with J gene TRBJ2-2; possibly TRBD1 for D (6 bases). Trimming pared 0 bases from V and 3 bases from J, leaving 17 bases between. In germline, CDR1 is LGHNA, CDR2 YSLEER. The CDR3 covers 18 residues. The CDR3 coding sequence is TGCGCCAGCAGCCAAGATCTCTTACAGGGCTGGTACACCGGGGAGCTGTTTTTT. Translating it yields CASSQDLLQGWYTGELFF.

This clone was detected only once. The rearrangement joins TRBV30 to TRBJ2-1; D gene unclear. The CDR3 is 13 amino acids. Trimming cost V 7 bases and J 2 bases, with 12 bases left between them. CDR1 and CDR2 (germline): GTSNPN, SVGIG (reference sequence). The CDR3 here is CASTDGPYNEQFF. The DNA for the CDR3 is TGTGCCTCTACGGACGGACCCTACAATGAGCAGTTCTTC.

This clone was seen just once. This chain connects TRBV5-1 to TRBJ2-7; possible D gene TRBD2, 6 bases. The CDR3 is 14 amino acids. Germline CDR1 SGHRS, CDR2 YFSETQ. With 0 bases removed from V and 5 bases from J, the gap between germline ends came to 12 bases. CDR3 coding DNA: TGCGCCAGCAGCTTGGCCGGGGGTTTGGACGAGCAGTACTTC. This translates into CASSLAGGLDEQYF.

This rearrangement joins TRBV7-2 to TRBJ2-1; possibly TRBD1 or TRBD2 for D (6 bases each). V shed 5 bases and J shed 0 bases, with 14 bases lying between them. Per germline, CDR1 SGHTA and CDR2 FQGNSA. This CDR3 is 16 amino acids long. The CDR3 bases are TGTGCCAGCAGCGGTCGGGGGCCTCTCTCCTACAATGAGCAGTTCTTC. It yields the protein CASSGRGPLSYNEQFF.

The chain carries TRBV12-5 and TRBJ2-5; 12 bases are shared with TRBD2. The CDR3 consists of 18 residues. Trimming took 1 base from V and 5 from J; bases not matched to a gene: 11. Germline loops: CDR1 LGHNT, CDR2 FRNRAP. The CDR3 region has the DNA TGTGCTAGTGGTTTGGGACTAGCGGGAGAGGGGGTATTTGAGACCCAGTACTTC. Translating gives CASGLGLAGEGVFETQYF.

The rearrangement uses TRBV7-2 and TRBJ1-2; D ambiguous. This CDR3 comprises 14 residues. Germline V lookup: CDR1 SGHTA, CDR2 FQGNSA. Deletions cut 2 bases from V and 3 bases from J, with 10 bases between. CDR3 amino acids: CASSLIADYYGYTF. In DNA form, the CDR3 reads TGTGCCAGCAGCTTAATCGCAGACTACTATGGCTACACCTTC.

Only one count was recorded for this clone. The rearrangement joins TRBV5-1 to TRBJ2-3; 10 bases line up with TRBD2. The CDR3 is 16 residues long. The trim removed 0 bases at V and 7 bases at J, leaving 8 bases unmatched. Germline CDR1 is SGHRS and CDR2 is YFSETQ. CDR3 region: CASSLGAGGLWNTQYF. The CDR3 region has the DNA TGCGCCAGCAGCTTGGGAGCGGGGGGGCTCTGGAATACGCAGTATTTT.

The CDR3 nucleotides are TGTGCCAGCCGCGGACTAGCGGGTTCGTACGAGCAGTACTTC. This gives the protein CASRGLAGSYEQYF. The chain links TRBV2 to TRBJ2-7; 11 bases fit TRBD2. J was trimmed by 4 bases and V by 8 bases; bases with no gene match: 7. This CDR3 has 14 amino acids. CDR1 and CDR2 from the germline V gene are SNHLY and FYNNEI.

V is TRBV6-1 and J is TRBJ1-1; D is perhaps TRBD1 (6 bases). Trimming took off 4 bases at V and 9 bases at J, with 15 bases between the two ends. The CDR3 spans 13 residues. Germline values: CDR1 MNHNS, CDR2 SASEGT. The CDR3 nucleotides are TGTGCCAGCAGTGCTATGGCAGGGGTTAAAGCTTTCTTT. It specifies CASSAMAGVKAFF.

This chain connects TRBV30 to TRBJ2-3; 9 nucleotides line up with TRBD2. With 7 bases clipped from V and 0 bases from J, the junction kept 2 bases outside the gene matches. Per the germline V gene, CDR1 is GTSNPN and CDR2 is SVGIG (reference sequence). This CDR3 has 13 residues. In DNA, the CDR3 is TGTGCCTACAGCGGGGGGAGCACAGATACGCAGTATTTT. It encodes CAYSGGSTDTQYF.

The gene calls are TRBV27 and TRBJ1-1; 11 nucleotides match TRBD1. CDR3 length: 18 amino acids. Germline lookup yields CDR1 MNHEY and CDR2 SMNVEV (reference sequence). V gave up 4 bases and J gave up 3 bases; unmatched junction bases: 13. The CDR3 DNA sequence: TGTGCCAGCAGTTCACGGCGGGACAGGGGGTTTAAGGACACTGAAGCTTTCTTT. Protein product: CASSSRRDRGFKDTEAFF.

The chain links TRBV5-4 to TRBJ2-2; 12 nucleotides align to TRBD2. The V segment lost 9 bases and the J segment 4 bases; nucleotides outside the gene matches: 13. The CDR3 has 17 residues. CDR1 and CDR2 from the germline V gene are SGHNT and YYREEE (reference sequence). The CDR3 region is CAMGASGRARGTGELFF. CDR3 nucleotides: TGTGCCATGGGGGCTAGCGGGAGGGCCCGTGGCACCGGGGAGCTGTTTTTT. Full variable domain (missing parts from reference TRBV5-4 and TRBJ2-2): ETGVTQSPTHLIKTRGQQVTLRCSSQSGHNTVSWYQQALGQGPQFIFQYYREEENGRGNFPPRFSGLQFPNYSSELNVNALELDDSALYLCAMGASGRARGTGELFFGEGSRLTVL.

The J gene is TRBJ2-7, the V gene TRBV6-1; TRBD1 aligns across 7 bases. Germline V gives CDR1 MNHNS, CDR2 SASEGT. There are 14 residues in the CDR3. Trimming removed 6 bases from V and 3 bases from J; junction bases left unmatched: 8. The DNA of the CDR3 is TGTGCCAGCAGGGCGACAGGGTTAGGCTACGAGCAGTACTTC. This sequence encodes CASRATGLGYEQYF.

This sequence joins TRBV7-9 and TRBJ1-2; 10 bases align to TRBD1. Looked up from germline, CDR1 is SEHNR and CDR2 is FQNEAQ (reference sequence). The CDR3 runs to 14 residues. The ends lost 5 bases at V and 4 bases at J; junction bases unmatched: 4. The CDR3 sequence is CASSGRTGGYGYTF. CDR3 in DNA: TGTGCCAGCAGCGGACGGACAGGGGGCTATGGCTACACCTTC.

The chain has TRBV5-4 and TRBJ2-1; D perhaps matches TRBD2 (6 bases). The CDR3 is 14 residues long. The ends were cut back, 7 bases at V and 5 bases at J, with 16 bases in the middle. CDR1 is SGHNT, CDR2 YYREEE, per germline (reference sequence). DNA for the CDR3: TGTGCCAGCTATGGAGGGAACGGGCACAATGAGCAGTTCTTC. Its translation: CASYGGNGHNEQFF.

The V and J genes are TRBV7-9 and TRBJ2-7; the match to TRBD2 covers 8 bases. Germline assignment: CDR1 SEHNR and CDR2 FQNEAQ (reference sequence). V gave up 5 bases and J gave up 6 bases; unmatched junction bases: 6. The CDR3 is made up of 13 amino acids. The CDR3 region is CASSILAGGEQYF. The CDR3 DNA follows: TGTGCCAGCAGCATCCTCGCGGGGGGCGAGCAGTACTTC.

This rearrangement joins TRBV28 to TRBJ1-2; the D gene is possibly TRBD1 (5 bases). Germline V gene sequence: CDR1 MDHEN, CDR2 SYDVKM. V was pared by 8 bases and J by 1 base, with 17 bases between. CDR3 length equals 15 residues. Here the CDR3 DNA reads TGTGCCAGCGTATCCCTAGGGGAGGTTAACTATGGCTACACCTTC. It yields the protein CASVSLGEVNYGYTF.

About this clone: Compared with germline, one end of the junction differs, possibly owing to a read error. The chain carries TRBV7-7 and TRBJ2-3, with D tentatively TRBD1 (6 bases). The CDR3 extends over 14 amino acids. Germline V gene sequence: CDR1 SSHAT, CDR2 FNYEAQ (reference sequence). CDR3 DNA sequence: TGTGCTAGCAGCCCAAATACACAGGGAGATACGCAGTATTTT. It translates to CASSPNTQGDTQYF.

On this clone: The sample holds other DNA sequences that translate to the same CDR3. The genes are TRBV10-3 and TRBJ2-1, with D possibly TRBD2 on 7 matching bases. Germline CDR1 and CDR2: ENHRY and SYGVKD. This CDR3 is 15 amino acids long. V lost 0 bases, J lost 2 bases, and 8 bases lay in between. The CDR3 region is CAISESGGPYNEQFF. The CDR3 DNA sequence: TGTGCCATCAGTGAGTCCGGGGGGCCCTACAATGAGCAGTTCTTC.

This chain connects TRBV29-1 to TRBJ1-2; no clear D. Germline values: CDR1 SQVTM, CDR2 ANQGSEA. V was clipped by 3 bases and J by 7 bases, with 6 bases between them. This CDR3 contains 10 residues. CDR3 nucleotides: TGCAGCGTTGACTCCGGTGGCTACACCTTC. Protein: CSVDSGGYTF.

This CDR3 is CASGGGTSGAQYF. For the CDR3, the DNA is TGTGCCAGCGGAGGAGGTACCTCGGGGGCCCAGTACTTC. This chain links TRBV6-5 with TRBJ2-5; D perhaps matches TRBD2 (6 bases). Trimming shortened V by 8 bases and J by 9 bases, and 19 bases separated the two germline ends. The CDR3 length is 13 residues. Germline assignment: CDR1 MNHEY and CDR2 SVGAGI.

With regard to this clone: The sample holds other DNA sequences that translate to the same CDR3. V and J are TRBV4-1 and TRBJ2-1, with D tentatively TRBD2 (6 bases). Germline V gene data show CDR1 as MGHRA and CDR2 as YSYEKL. The CDR3 has 13 residues. Trimming cost V 3 bases and J 5 bases, with 8 bases left between them. In DNA form, the CDR3 reads TGCGCCAGCAGCCAGGGACTCCACAATGAGCAGTTCTTC. Protein sequence: CASSQGLHNEQFF.